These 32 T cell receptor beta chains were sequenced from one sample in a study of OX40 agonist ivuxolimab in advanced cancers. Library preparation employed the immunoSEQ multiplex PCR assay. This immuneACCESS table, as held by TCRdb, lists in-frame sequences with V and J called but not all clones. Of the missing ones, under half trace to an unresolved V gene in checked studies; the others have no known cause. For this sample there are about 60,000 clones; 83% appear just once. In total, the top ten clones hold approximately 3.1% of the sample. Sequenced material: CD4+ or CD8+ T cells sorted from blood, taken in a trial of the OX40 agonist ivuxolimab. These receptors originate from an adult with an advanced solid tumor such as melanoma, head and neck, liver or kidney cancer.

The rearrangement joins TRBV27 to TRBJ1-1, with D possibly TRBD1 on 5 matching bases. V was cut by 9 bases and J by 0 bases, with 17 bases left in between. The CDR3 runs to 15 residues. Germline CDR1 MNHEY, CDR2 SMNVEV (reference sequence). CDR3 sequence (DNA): TGTGCCAGTAGTCCCTCGGGGACCATGAACACTGAAGCTTTCTTT. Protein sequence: CASSPSGTMNTEAFF.

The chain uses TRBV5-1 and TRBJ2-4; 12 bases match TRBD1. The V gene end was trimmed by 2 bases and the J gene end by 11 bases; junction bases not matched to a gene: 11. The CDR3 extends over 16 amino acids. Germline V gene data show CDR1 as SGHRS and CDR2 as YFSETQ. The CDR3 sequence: CASSLAPGQGARVQYF. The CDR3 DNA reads TGCGCCAGCAGCTTAGCCCCGGGACAGGGGGCGAGGGTTCAGTACTTC.

CDR3 sequence reads: CASSSTTGVETQYF. The CDR3 nucleotides are TGTGCCAGCAGTTCCACGACAGGGGTAGAGACCCAGTACTTC. This chain joins TRBV27 and TRBJ2-5, with TRBD1 identical over 8 bases. The length of the CDR3 is 14 residues. From germline, CDR1 is MNHEY and CDR2 SMNVEV (reference sequence). With V trimmed by 4 bases and J by 4 bases, 5 bases remained unmatched.

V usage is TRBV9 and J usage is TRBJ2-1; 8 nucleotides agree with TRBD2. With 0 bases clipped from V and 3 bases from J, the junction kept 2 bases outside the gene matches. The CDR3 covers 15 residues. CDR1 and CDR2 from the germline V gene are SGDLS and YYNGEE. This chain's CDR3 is CASSVAGGYYNEQFF. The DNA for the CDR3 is TGTGCCAGCAGCGTAGCGGGAGGGTACTACAATGAGCAGTTCTTC.

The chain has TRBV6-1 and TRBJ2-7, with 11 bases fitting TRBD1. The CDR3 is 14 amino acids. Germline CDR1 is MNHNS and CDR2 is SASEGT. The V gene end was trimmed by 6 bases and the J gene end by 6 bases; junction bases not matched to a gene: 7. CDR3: CASSIGQGASEQYF. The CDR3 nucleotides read TGTGCCAGCAGCATCGGACAGGGGGCTTCCGAGCAGTACTTC.

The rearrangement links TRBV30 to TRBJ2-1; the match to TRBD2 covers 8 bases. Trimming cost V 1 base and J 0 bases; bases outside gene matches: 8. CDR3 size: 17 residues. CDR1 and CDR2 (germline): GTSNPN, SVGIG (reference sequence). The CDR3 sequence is CAWSAGGGGPSYNEQFF. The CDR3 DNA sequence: TGTGCCTGGAGTGCCGGGGGGGGCGGTCCCTCCTACAATGAGCAGTTCTTC.

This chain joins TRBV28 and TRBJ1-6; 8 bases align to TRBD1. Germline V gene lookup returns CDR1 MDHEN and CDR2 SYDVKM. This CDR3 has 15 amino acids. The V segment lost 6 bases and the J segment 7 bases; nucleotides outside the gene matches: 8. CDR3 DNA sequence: TGTGCCAGCAGGAGGTCCCCAGGGGGCAATTCACCCCTCCACTTT. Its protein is CASRRSPGGNSPLHF.

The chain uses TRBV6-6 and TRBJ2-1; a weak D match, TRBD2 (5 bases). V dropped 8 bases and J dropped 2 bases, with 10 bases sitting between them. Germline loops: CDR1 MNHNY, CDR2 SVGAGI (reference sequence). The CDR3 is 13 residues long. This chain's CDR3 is CASREEAYNEQFF. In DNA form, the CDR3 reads TGTGCCAGCCGCGAGGAGGCCTACAATGAGCAGTTCTTC.

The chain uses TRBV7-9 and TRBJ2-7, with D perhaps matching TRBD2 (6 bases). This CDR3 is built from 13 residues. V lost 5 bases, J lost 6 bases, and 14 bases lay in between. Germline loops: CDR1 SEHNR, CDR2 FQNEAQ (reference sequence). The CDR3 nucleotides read TGTGCCAGCAGCCCCCGGGAGTGGGGCGAGCAGTACTTC. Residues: CASSPREWGEQYF. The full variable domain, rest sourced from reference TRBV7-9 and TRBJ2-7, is DTGVSQNPRHKITKRGQNVTFRCDPISEHNRLYWYRQTLGQGPEFLTYFQNEAQLEKSRLLSDRFSAERPKGSFSTLEIQRTEQGDSAMYLCASSPREWGEQYFGPGTRLTVT.

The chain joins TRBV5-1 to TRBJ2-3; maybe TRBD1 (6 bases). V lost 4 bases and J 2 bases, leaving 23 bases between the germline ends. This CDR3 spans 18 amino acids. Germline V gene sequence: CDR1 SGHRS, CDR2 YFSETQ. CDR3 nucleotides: TGCGCCAGCAGCCCGGGCCCCCCTAGGACAGACCTCACAGATACGCAGTATTTT. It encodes CASSPGPPRTDLTDTQYF.

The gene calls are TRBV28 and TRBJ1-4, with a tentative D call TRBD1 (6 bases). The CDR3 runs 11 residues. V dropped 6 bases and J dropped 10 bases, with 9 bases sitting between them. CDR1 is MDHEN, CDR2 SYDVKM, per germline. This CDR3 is CASSLGGKLFF. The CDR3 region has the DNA TGTGCCAGCAGCCTAGGGGGAAAACTGTTTTTT.

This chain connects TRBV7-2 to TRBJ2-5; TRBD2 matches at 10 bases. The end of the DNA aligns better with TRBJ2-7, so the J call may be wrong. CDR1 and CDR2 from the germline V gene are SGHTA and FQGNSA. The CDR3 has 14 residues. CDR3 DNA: TGTGCCAGCAGACCGGGACTAGCGACCTACGAGCAGTACTTC. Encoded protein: CASRPGLATYEQYF.

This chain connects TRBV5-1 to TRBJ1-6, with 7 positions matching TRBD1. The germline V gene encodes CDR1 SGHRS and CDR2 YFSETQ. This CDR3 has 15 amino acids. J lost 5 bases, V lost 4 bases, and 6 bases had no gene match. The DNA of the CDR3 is TGCGCCAGCAGCCTAAGGGGACAGCATAATTCACCCCTCCACTTT. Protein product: CASSLRGQHNSPLHF. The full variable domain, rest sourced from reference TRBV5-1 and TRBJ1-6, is KAGVTQTPRYLIKTRGQQVTLSCSPISGHRSVSWYQQTPGQGLQFLFEYFSETQRNKGNFPGRFSGRQFSNSRSEMNVSTLELGDSALYLCASSLRGQHNSPLHFGNGTRLTVT.

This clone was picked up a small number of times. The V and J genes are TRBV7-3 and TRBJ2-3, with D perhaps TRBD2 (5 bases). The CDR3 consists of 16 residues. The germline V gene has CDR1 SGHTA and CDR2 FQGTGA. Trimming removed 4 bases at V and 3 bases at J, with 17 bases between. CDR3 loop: CASSSMGRTQTDTQYF. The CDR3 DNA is TGTGCCAGCAGCTCAATGGGTCGGACTCAGACAGATACGCAGTATTTT.

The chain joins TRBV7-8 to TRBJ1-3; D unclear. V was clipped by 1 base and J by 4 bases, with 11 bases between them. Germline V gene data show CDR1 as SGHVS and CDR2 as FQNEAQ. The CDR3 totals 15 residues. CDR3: CASSLVPGSGNTIYF. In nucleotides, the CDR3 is TGTGCCAGCAGCTTAGTTCCGGGCTCCGGAAACACCATATATTTT.

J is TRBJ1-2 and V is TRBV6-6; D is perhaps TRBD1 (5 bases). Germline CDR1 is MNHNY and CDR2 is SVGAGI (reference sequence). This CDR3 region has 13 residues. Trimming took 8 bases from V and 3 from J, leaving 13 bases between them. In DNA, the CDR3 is TGTGCCAGCCAAGAGGGGCAGTACTATGGCTACACCTTC. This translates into CASQEGQYYGYTF.

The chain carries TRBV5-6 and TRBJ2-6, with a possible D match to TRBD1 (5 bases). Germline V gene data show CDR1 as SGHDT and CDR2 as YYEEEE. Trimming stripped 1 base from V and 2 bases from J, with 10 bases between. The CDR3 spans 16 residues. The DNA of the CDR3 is TGTGCCAGCAGCTTGTTCCAGGGCCCTGGGGCCAACGTCCTGACTTTC. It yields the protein CASSLFQGPGANVLTF.

CDR3 DNA: TGTGCCAGCGGAGTGGGGTTAGATAGCTATGGCTACACCTTC. As protein: CASGVGLDSYGYTF. The V and J genes are TRBV6-5 and TRBJ1-2; D is ambiguous. The CDR3 is made up of 14 amino acids. CDR1 and CDR2 (germline): MNHEY, SVGAGI. V lost 8 bases and J 4 bases, leaving 17 bases between the germline ends.

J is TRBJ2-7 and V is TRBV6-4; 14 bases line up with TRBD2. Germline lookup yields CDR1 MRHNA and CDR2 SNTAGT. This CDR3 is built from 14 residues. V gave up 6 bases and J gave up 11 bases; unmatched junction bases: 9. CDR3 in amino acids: CASRPPGLAGAKYF. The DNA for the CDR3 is TGTGCCAGCAGACCCCCGGGACTAGCGGGAGCCAAGTACTTC.

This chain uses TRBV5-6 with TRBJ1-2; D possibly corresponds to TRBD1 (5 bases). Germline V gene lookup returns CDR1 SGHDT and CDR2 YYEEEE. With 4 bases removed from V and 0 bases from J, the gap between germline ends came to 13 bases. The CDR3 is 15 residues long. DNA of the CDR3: TGTGCCAGCAGCGAAACGGGACGAGCTAACTATGGCTACACCTTC. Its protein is CASSETGRANYGYTF. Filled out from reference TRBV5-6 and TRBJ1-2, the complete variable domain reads DAGVTQSPTHLIKTRGQQVTLRCSPKSGHDTVSWYQQALGQGPQFIFQYYEEEERQRGNFPDRFSGHQFPNYSSELNVNALLLGDSALYLCASSETGRANYGYTFGSGTRLTVV.

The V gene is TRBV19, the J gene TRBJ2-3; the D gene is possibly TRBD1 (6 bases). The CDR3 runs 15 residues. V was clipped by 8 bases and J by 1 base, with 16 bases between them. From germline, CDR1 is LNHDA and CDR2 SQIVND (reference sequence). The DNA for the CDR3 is TGTGCCAGTGGTCCCGGACGGACAGGCACAGATACGCAGTATTTT. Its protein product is CASGPGRTGTDTQYF.

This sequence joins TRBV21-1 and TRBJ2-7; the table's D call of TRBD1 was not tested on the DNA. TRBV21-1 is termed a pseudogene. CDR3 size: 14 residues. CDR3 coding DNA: TGTGCCAGCAGCAACAACAGGGGTCTGGACGAGCAGTACTTC. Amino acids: CASSNNRGLDEQYF.

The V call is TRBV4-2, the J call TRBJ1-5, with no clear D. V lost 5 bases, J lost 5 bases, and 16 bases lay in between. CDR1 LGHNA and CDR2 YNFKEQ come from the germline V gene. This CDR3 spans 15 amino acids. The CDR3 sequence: CASSFGRRTDQPQHF. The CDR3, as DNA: TGTGCCAGCAGCTTCGGCCGGCGGACTGATCAGCCCCAGCATTTT.

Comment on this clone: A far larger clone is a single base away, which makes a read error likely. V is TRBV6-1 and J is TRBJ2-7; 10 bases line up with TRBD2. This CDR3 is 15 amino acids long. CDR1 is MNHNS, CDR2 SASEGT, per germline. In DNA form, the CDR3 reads TGTGCCAGCAGTGAAGGGCTAGCGGGAGCCTACGAGCGGTACTTC. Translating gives CASSEGLAGAYERYF.

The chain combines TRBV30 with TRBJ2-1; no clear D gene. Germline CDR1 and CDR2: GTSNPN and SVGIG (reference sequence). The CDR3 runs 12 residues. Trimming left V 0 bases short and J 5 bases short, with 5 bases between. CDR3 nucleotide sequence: TGTGCCTGGAGTGTGTCCCACAATGAGCAGTTCTTC. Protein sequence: CAWSVSHNEQFF.

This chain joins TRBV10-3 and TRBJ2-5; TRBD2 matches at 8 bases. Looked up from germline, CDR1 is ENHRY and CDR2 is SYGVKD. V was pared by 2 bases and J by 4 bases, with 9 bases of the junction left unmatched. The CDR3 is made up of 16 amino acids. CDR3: CAISEATSGRVETQYF. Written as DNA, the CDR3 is TGTGCCATCAGTGAGGCTACTAGCGGTAGGGTAGAGACCCAGTACTTC.

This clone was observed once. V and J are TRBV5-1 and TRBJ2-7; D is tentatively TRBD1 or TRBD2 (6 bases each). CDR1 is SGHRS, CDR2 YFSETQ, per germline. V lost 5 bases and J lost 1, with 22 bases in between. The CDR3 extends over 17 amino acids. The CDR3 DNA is TGCGCCAGCAGTGGAACATGGAGGGGGTCCCCTTCCTACGAGCAGTACTTC. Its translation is CASSGTWRGSPSYEQYF.

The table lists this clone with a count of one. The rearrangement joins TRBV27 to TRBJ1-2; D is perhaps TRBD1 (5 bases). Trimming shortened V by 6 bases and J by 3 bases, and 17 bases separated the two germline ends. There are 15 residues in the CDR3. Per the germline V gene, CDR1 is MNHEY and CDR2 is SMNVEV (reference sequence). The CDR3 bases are TGTGCCAGCAGAGGGGAGGCAGGCCCGGACTATGGCTACACCTTC. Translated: CASRGEAGPDYGYTF.

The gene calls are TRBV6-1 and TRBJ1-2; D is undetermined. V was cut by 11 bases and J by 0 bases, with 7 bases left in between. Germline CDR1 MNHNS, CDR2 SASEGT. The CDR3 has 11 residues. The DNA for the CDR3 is TGTGCCGCGGTAGCTAACTATGGCTACACCTTC. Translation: CAAVANYGYTF.

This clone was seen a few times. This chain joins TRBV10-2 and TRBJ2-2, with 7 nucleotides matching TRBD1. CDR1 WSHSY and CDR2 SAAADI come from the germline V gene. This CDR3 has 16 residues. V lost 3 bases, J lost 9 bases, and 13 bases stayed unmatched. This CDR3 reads CASSEGLDRTVRELFF. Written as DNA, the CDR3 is TGCGCCAGCAGTGAAGGCCTGGACAGGACCGTTAGGGAGCTGTTTTTT.

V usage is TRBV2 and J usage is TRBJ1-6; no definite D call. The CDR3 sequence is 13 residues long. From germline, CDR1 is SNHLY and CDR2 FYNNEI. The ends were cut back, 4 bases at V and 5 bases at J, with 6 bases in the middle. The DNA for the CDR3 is TGTGCCAGCAGTGGACGGAATAATTCACCCCTCCACTTT. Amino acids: CASSGRNNSPLHF.

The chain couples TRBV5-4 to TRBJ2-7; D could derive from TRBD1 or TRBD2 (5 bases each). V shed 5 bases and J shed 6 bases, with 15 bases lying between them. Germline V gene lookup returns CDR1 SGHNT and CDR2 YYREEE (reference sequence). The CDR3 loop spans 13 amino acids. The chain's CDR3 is CASSRVGVGEQYF. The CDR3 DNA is TGTGCCAGCAGTCGCGTGGGGGTGGGCGAGCAGTACTTC.